This TCR beta chain was captured by sequencing in a study of T cell responses to AZD1222 COVID-19 vaccine. Turning to this clone: Antigen unknown.

Study-level points and caveats: Seropositive AZD1222 recipients at baseline numbered only five or six. Nearly half of unique spike-specific TCRs reportedly avoided B.1.351 and B.1.1.7 mutated regions. Receipt of two AZD1222 doses was followed by a rise in Spike-specific TCR breadth and depth. Donor demographics were predominantly white British with a female majority; clonal diversity may be underestimated.

Here immunoSEQ multiplex PCR was the method, and the copy in TCRdb shows in-frame clones only, minus some. The table records about 120,000 clones, more than 75% of them present only once. The CDR3 covers 15 residues. Germline V CDR1 and CDR2: SGHRS, YFSETQ. With V trimmed by 0 bases and J by 4 bases, 5 bases remained unmatched. The clonotype originates from an adult in good health. The genes are TRBV5-1 and TRBJ2-3; 7 bases map to TRBD1. The sequences come from peripheral blood, collected on day 0 of AZD1222 vaccination. In nucleotides, the CDR3 is TGCGCCAGCAGCTTGGACAGGGGAAGGGCAGATACGCAGTATTTT. Translation: CASSLDRGRADTQYF.